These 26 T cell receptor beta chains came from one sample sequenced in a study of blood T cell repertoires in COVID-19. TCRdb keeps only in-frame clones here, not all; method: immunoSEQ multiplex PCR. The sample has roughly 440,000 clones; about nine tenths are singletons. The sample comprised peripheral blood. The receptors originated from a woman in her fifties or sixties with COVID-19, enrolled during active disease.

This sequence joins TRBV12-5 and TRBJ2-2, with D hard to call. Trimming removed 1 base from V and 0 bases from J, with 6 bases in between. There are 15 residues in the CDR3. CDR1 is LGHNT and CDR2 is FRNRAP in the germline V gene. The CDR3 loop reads CASGLDRPNTGELFF. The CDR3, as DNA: TGTGCTAGTGGTTTGGACAGACCGAACACCGGGGAGCTGTTTTTT.

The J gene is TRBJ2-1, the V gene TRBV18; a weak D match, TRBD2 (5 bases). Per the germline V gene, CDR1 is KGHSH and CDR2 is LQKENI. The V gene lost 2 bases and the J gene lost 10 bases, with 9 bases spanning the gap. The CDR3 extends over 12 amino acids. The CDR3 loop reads CASSPTGKEQFF. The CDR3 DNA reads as TGTGCCAGCTCACCAACGGGAAAAGAGCAGTTCTTC.

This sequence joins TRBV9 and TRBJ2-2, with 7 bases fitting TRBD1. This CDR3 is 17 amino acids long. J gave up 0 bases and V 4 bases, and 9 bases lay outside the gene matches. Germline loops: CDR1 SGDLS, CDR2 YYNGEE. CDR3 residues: CASSSQTGTANTGELFF. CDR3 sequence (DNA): TGTGCCAGCAGCTCTCAGACCGGGACAGCGAACACCGGGGAGCTGTTTTTT.

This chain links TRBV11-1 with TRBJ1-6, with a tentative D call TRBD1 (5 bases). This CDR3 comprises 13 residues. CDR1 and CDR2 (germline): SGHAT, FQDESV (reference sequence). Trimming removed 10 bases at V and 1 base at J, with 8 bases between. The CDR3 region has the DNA TGTGCCACCGGGGGGTCCTATAATTCACCCCTCCACTTT. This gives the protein CATGGSYNSPLHF.

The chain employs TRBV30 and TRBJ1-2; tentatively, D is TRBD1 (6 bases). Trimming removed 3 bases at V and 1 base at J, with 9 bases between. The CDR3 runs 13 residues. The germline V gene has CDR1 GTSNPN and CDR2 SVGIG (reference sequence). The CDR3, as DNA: TGTGCCTGGAGAAAGGACAGTAACTATGGCTACACCTTC. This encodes CAWRKDSNYGYTF.

Here the CDR3 reads CATSPGQGHPNTEAFF. DNA of the CDR3: TGTGCCACCTCTCCGGGACAGGGGCACCCGAACACTGAAGCTTTCTTT. V is TRBV19 and J is TRBJ1-1; 10 nucleotides align to TRBD1. Germline CDR1 LNHDA, CDR2 SQIVND (reference sequence). With 10 bases clipped from V and 1 base from J, the junction kept 12 bases outside the gene matches. The CDR3 is made up of 16 amino acids.

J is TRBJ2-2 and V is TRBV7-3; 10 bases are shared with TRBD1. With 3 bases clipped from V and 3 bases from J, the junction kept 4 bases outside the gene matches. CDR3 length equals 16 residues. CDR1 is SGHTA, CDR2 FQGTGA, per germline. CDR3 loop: CASSFDRGLDTGELFF. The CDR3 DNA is TGTGCCAGCAGCTTCGACAGGGGGCTGGACACCGGGGAGCTGTTTTTT.

The CDR3 DNA is TGTGCCAGCAGTTCACCCATTCAGGTACAAGCTAACTATGGCTACACCTTC. Residues: CASSSPIQVQANYGYTF. This chain uses TRBV28 with TRBJ1-2; no clear D. The CDR3 sequence is 17 residues long. Germline CDR1 is MDHEN and CDR2 is SYDVKM. Trimming cost V 4 bases and J 0 bases, with 18 bases left between them.

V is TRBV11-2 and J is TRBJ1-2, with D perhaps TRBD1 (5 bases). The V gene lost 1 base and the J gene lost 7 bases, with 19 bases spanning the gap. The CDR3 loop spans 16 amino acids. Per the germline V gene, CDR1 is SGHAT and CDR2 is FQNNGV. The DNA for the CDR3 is TGTGCCAGCAGCTTAGGAACCCTCAGTGGGGGGGTTGGCTACACCTTC. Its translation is CASSLGTLSGGVGYTF.

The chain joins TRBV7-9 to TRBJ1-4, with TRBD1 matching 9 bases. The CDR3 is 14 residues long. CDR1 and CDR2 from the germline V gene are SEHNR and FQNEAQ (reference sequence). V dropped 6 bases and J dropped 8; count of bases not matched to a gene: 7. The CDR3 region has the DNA TGTGCCAGCAGTAGGGGACAGGGTGGAGAAAAACTGTTTTTT. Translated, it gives CASSRGQGGEKLFF.

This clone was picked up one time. Written as DNA, the CDR3 is TGTGCCAGCAGCCAACGCAGCGTCTACGAGCAGTACTTC. Protein sequence: CASSQRSVYEQYF. The J gene is TRBJ2-7, the V gene TRBV3-1 (or the pseudogene TRBV3-2); D remains unclear. Trimming removed 2 bases from V and 3 bases from J, with 8 bases in between. Germline lookup yields CDR1 LGHDT and CDR2 YNNKEL (reference sequence). This CDR3 is built from 13 residues.

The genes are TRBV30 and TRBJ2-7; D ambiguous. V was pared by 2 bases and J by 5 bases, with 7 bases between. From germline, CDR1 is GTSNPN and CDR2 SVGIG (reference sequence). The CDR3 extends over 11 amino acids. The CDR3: CAWSMSDEQYF. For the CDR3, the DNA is TGTGCCTGGAGTATGAGTGACGAGCAGTACTTC.

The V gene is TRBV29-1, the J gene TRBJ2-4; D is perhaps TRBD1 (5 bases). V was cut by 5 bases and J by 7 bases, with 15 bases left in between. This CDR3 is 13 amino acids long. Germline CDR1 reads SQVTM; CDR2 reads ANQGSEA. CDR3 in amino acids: CSVSPTGGNIQYF. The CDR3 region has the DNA TGCAGCGTTTCTCCCACAGGCGGCAACATTCAGTACTTC.

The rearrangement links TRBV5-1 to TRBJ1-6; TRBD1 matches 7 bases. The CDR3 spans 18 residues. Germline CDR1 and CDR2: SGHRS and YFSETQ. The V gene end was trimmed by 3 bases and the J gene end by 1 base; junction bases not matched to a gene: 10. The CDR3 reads CASSSQPTGQSYNSPLHF. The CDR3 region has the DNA TGCGCCAGCAGCTCCCAACCGACAGGGCAGTCCTATAATTCACCCCTCCACTTT.

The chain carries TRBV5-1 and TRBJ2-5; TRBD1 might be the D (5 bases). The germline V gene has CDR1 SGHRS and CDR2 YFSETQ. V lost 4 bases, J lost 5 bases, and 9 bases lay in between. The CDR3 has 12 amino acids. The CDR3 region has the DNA TGCGCCAGCAGCCCGGACACGGAGACCCAGTACTTC. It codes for CASSPDTETQYF.

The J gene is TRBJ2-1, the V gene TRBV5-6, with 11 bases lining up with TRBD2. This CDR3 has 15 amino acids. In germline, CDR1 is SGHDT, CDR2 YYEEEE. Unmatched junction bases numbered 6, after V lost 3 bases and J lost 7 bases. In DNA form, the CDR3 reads TGTGCCAGCAGCTACCTAGCGGGGGGTTTAAATGAGCAGTTCTTC. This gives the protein CASSYLAGGLNEQFF.

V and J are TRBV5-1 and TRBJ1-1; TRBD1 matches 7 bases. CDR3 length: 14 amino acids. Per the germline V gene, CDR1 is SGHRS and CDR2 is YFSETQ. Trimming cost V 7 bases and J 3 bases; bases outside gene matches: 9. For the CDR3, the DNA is TGCGCCAGCTCAGGGGGAGCGGGGGACACTGAAGCTTTCTTT. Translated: CASSGGAGDTEAFF.

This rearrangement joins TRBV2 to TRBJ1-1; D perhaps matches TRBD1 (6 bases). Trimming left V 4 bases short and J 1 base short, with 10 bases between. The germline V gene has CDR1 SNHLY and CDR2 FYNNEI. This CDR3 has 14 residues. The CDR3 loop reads CASSGTETNTEAFF. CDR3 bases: TGTGCCAGCAGTGGGACAGAGACGAACACTGAAGCTTTCTTT.

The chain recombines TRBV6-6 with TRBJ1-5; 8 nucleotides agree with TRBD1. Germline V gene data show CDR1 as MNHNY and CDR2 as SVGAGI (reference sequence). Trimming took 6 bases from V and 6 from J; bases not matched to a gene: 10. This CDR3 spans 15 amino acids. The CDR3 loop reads CASRSGTGGSQPQHF. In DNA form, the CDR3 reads TGTGCCAGCAGATCCGGGACAGGTGGAAGTCAGCCCCAGCATTTT.

CDR3 coding DNA: TGTGCCAGTAGTATAGGATCGGGGGTCAACACTGAAGCTTTCTTT. Translated, it gives CASSIGSGVNTEAFF. The J gene is TRBJ1-1, the V gene TRBV19, with D perhaps matching TRBD1 (5 bases). The CDR3 runs 15 residues. From germline, CDR1 is LNHDA and CDR2 SQIVND (reference sequence). V shed 1 base and J shed 2 bases, with 11 bases lying between them.

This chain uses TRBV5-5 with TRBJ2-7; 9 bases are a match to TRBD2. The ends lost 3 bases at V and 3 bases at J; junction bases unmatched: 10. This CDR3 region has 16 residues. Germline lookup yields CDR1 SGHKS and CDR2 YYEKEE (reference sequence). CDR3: CASSSAGGKIGYEQYF. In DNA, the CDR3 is TGTGCCAGCAGCTCCGCGGGAGGGAAGATCGGCTACGAGCAGTACTTC.

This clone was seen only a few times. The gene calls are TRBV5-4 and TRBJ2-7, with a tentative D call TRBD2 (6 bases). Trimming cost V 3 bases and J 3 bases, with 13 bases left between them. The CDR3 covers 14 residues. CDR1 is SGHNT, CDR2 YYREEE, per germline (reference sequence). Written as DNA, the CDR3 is TGTGCCAGCAGCTCCTCGGGCGGGGTCTACGAGCAGTACTTC. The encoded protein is CASSSSGGVYEQYF.

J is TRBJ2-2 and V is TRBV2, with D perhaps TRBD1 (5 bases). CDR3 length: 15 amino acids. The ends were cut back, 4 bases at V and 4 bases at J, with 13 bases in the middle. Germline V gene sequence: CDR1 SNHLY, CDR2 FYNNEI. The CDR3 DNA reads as TGTGCCAGCAGTGGTTTGCGACAGACCACCGGGGAGCTGTTTTTT. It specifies CASSGLRQTTGELFF. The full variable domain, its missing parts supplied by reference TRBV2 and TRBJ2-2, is EPEVTQTPSHQVTQMGQEVILRCVPISNHLYFYWYRQILGQKVEFLVSFYNNEISEKSEIFDDQFSVERPDGSNFTLKIRSTKLEDSAMYFCASSGLRQTTGELFFGEGSRLTVL.

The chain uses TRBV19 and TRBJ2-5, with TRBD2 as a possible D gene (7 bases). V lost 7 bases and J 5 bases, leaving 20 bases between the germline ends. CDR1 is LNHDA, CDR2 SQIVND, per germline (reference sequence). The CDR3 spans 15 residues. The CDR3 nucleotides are TGTGCCAGTACGGTGGCGGGGGCAACCGGGGAGACCCAGTACTTC. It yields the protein CASTVAGATGETQYF.

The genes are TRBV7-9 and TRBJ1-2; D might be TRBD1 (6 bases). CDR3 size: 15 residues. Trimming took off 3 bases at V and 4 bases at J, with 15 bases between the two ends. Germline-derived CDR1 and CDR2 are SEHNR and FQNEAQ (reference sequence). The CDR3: CASSFQDSNGYGYTF. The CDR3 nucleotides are TGTGCCAGCAGCTTCCAGGACAGTAATGGCTATGGCTACACCTTC.

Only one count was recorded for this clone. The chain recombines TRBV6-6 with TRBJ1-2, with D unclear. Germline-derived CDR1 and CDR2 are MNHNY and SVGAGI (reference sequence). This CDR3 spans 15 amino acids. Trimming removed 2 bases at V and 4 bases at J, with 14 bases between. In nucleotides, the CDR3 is TGTGCCAGCAGTTACGAGAGCCTTAAATTCTATGGCTACACCTTC. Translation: CASSYESLKFYGYTF.